This TCR beta chain was identified in a study of CXCR3-negative and CXCR3-positive naive CD8 T cells. Regarding the study as a whole: Naive CXCR3-negative cells resembled naive CXCR3-positive cells in TRBV-TRBJ usage; memory cells differed. Naive CXCR3-positive cells had TRB CDR3s more hydrophobic than those of CXCR3-negative naive cells. Sequencing showed both naive subsets with comparably high diversity, and memory CD8+ cells much lower.

UMI-labeled TRB cDNA libraries were prepared by 5' RACE. After re-calling the 5' RACE reads, TCRdb lists one entry per CDR3 protein, DNA absent. There are more than 65,000 distinct CDR3 sequences in the sample, with approximately 1.5% held by the top ten. As to this clonotype: What it binds is not known.

Germline V lookup: CDR1 SGHDN, CDR2 FVKESK. This CDR3 is 12 amino acids long. Researchers sorted approximately 290,000 cells of each CD8+ T cell subset in triplicate. The chain employs TRBV14 and TRBJ1-1; the TRBD1 assignment by TCRdb is unverifiable without DNA. The sample was naive CXCR3- CD8+ T cells from blood. The subset denotes: CD45RO-CCR7+CD27+CD95- naive CD8+ T cells lacking CXCR3 (TNR3-). The clonotype originates from a human donor in good health. Some clones in this sample may be carry-over from other donors' samples. CDR3 loop: CASKDWATEAFF.